This is a list of T cell receptor beta chains from one sample in a study of shared clonotypes between healthy human individuals. TCRdb's copy holds only in-frame clones and misses some; the assay was immunoSEQ multiplex PCR. This table holds about 470,000 clones, around 75% found once. The sample taken for sequencing was PBMCs. The receptors were gathered from a woman between 35 and 50 years old in good health. Some clones in this sample may be carry-over from other donors' samples. The CDR3 runs from the conserved cysteine through the conserved F or W. A D gene is named only where the DNA matches it firmly. Size is omitted from some rows. Given values are once, few, many or a class for expanded clones.

>.|.|TRBV5-1|TRBJ2-3
TGCGCCAGCACTCCCGGGGTTGGCACAGATACGCAGTATTTT
CASTPGVGTDTQYF
>TRBD1|.|TRBV6-6|TRBJ1-1
TGTGCCAGCACCTTACAGGGGGGAACTGAAGCTTTCTTT
CASTLQGGTEAFF
>.|once|TRBV16|TRBJ1-2
TGTGCCAGCAGCCAATCGTCAGGGTCCCTTTATGGCTACACCTTC
CASSQSSGSLYGYTF
>.|.|TRBV7-2|TRBJ2-2
TGTGCCAGCAGCGACCTCCTGGGGGAGCTGTTTTTT
CASSDLLGELFF
>.|.|TRBV4-3|TRBJ2-7
TGCGCCAGCAGCCAAGATGTTGCGGGATCCTACGAGCAGTACTTC
CASSQDVAGSYEQYF
>TRBD1|.|TRBV5-1|TRBJ1-1
TGCGCCAGCAGCTTTGACAGGGATGAAGAAGTTTTCTTT
CASSFDRDEEVFF
>.|.|TRBV6-6|TRBJ2-7
TGTGCCAGCAGTTACGGTCTAGCGTACACCGACTACGAGCAGTACTTC
CASSYGLAYTDYEQYF
>TRBD1|.|TRBV6-5|TRBJ1-2
TGTGCCTCCAGCAGGGGGGGACAGGGGTATGGCTACACCTTC
CASSRGGQGYGYTF
>.|.|TRBV14|TRBJ1-1
TGTGCCAGCAGCCACATCCAGGGGTTGGGGAACACTGAAGCTTTCTTT
CASSHIQGLGNTEAFF
>TRBD2|.|TRBV29-1|TRBJ2-7
TGCAGCGTTGGGCTAGCGGGGACCTACGAGCAGTACTTC
CSVGLAGTYEQYF
>.|.|TRBV7-9|TRBJ2-6
TGTGCCAGCAGCCCTCCTGGTGGGGCCAACGTCCTGACTTTC
CASSPPGGANVLTF
>.|.|TRBV5-1|TRBJ1-5
TGCGCCAGCAGCTTGAGGGGAGTGTGCCAGCCCCAGCATTTT
CASSLRGVCQPQHF
>TRBD2|.|TRBV11-2|TRBJ2-1
TGTGCCAGCAGCAGGGAGGAGATTAGCGGGGGAGCCTACAATGAGCAGTTCTTC
CASSREEISGGAYNEQFF
>.|.|TRBV25-1|TRBJ2-1
TGTGCCAGCACCAAGGGGGACAATGAGCAGTTCTTC
CASTKGDNEQFF
>.|.|TRBV4-2|TRBJ2-1
TGTGCCAGCAGCCAGTCGGTTGAGCAGTTCTTC
CASSQSVEQFF
>TRBD1|.|TRBV27|TRBJ1-3
TGTGCCAGCAGTCCCGCAAGGGACAGCTCTGGAAACACCATATATTTT
CASSPARDSSGNTIYF
>.|.|TRBV5-6|TRBJ2-1
TGTGCCAGCAGCTCAACTTTAGCTGGAGGGCTTCAAAGGGGAAATGAGCAGTTCTTC
CASSSTLAGGLQRGNEQFF
>.|.|TRBV7-9|TRBJ2-1
TGTGCCAGCAGCTCGTTCCGGGGACCTCTCCATGAGCAGTTCTTC
CASSSFRGPLHEQFF
>TRBD1|.|TRBV28|TRBJ1-2
TGTGCCAGCAGTTTACCCAGGGGGCGTAACTATGGCTACACCTTC
CASSLPRGRNYGYTF
>.|.|TRBV15|TRBJ2-6
TGTGCCACCAGCAAAGAGAGAAGGCCCGGGGCCAACGTCCTGACTTTC
CATSKERRPGANVLTF
>.|.|TRBV6-1|TRBJ1-5
TGTGCCAGCAGTGACAGGGGTGTCGGATATCAGCCCCAGCATTTT
CASSDRGVGYQPQHF
>.|.|TRBV30|TRBJ1-6
TGTGCCTGGAGTGGCGGACAGATAAATTCACCCCTCCACTTT
CAWSGGQINSPLHF
>.|.|TRBV2|TRBJ2-7
TGTGCCAGCAACGGACAGTTGGGGGCGGTCCACGAGCAGTACTTC
CASNGQLGAVHEQYF
>.|.|TRBV7-9|TRBJ2-7
TGTGCCAGCAGGAAGGGCGAGTCCTACGAGCAGTACTTC
CASRKGESYEQYF
>TRBD2|.|TRBV28|TRBJ2-7
TGTGCCAGCAGCACCTCCGGGACTAGCGGGAGTCCTAACCTCTACGAGCAGTACTTC
CASSTSGTSGSPNLYEQYF
>TRBD1|.|TRBV28|TRBJ2-3
TGTGCCAGCAGTTTGGGGACAGGGAAGAGCACAGATACGCAGTATTTT
CASSLGTGKSTDTQYF
>TRBD2|.|TRBV10-3|TRBJ2-3
TGTGCCATCAGTGAGTCGGCTAGCGGGAGGGGGAAAGATACGCAGTATTTT
CAISESASGRGKDTQYF
>.|.|TRBV2|TRBJ2-3
TGTGCCAGCAGTGAAGCGACTGGGAACTGGGGGGCGCAGTATTTT
CASSEATGNWGAQYF
>.|.|TRBV2|TRBJ2-7
TGTGCCAGCAGTCCTGACAGGAGGAGCTCCTACGAGCAGTACTTC
CASSPDRRSSYEQYF